This T cell receptor beta chain was retrieved from a study of identical twins. Notes on the study in general: Conclusions came from cross-sectional statistical analysis, not from following the same donors.

The germline V gene has CDR1 SGHDT and CDR2 YYEEEE. The ends were cut back, 1 base at V and 4 bases at J, with 8 bases in the middle. The CDR3 has 13 amino acids. This clonotype was seen many times. What it binds is unknown. MiXCR, applied by TCRdb to the 5' RACE reads, yields one record per CDR3 protein. The table lists 600,000 to 700,000 distinct CDR3 sequences, over 20% of them singletons. The same specimen was also included in a second study, on T cells expressing NK-cell markers.

The TCR originated in a woman under 30 in good health. The chain uses TRBV5-6 and TRBJ2-5; D may be TRBD2 (5 bases). The sample was PBMCs. CDR3 region: CASSLMRAETQYF. The CDR3 bases are TGTGCCAGCAGCTTGATGAGGGCAGAGACCCAGTACTTC.